This T cell receptor (beta chain) was profiled in a study of T cell responses to AZD1222 COVID-19 vaccine. Study-wide results and caveats: Unmutated variant regions are reportedly targeted by nearly half of spike-specific TCRs.

TCRdb keeps only in-frame clones here, not all; method: immunoSEQ multiplex PCR. The sample carries about 140,000 clones, under 95% recorded once. Trimming took off 2 bases at V and 2 bases at J, with 10 bases between the two ends. The CDR3 has 14 amino acids. Germline values: CDR1 MNHNS, CDR2 SASEGT. Notes on this clone: Its antigen remains unidentified.

The sequenced sample was peripheral blood, obtained 28 days after the second dose of the MenACWY control vaccine. This chain uses TRBV6-1 with TRBJ2-7, with D unresolved. The sequence was collected from an adult who received the MenACWY meningococcal vaccine as a control. This CDR3 reads CASSEFVYPYEQYF. CDR3 DNA sequence: TGTGCCAGCAGTGAATTTGTTTACCCCTACGAGCAGTACTTC.